This is a list of T cell receptor beta chains from one sample in a study of identical twins. MiXCR was run by TCRdb on the 5' RACE reads, yielding one entry per CDR3 protein. This sample has hundreds of thousands of distinct CDR3 sequences, with 5.5% to 7.5% found just once. The sample consisted of naive T cells sorted from blood. Source of these receptors: a man aged 18 to 29 in good health. The CDR3 runs from the conserved cysteine through the conserved F or W. D genes are given only for firm matches. Clone sizes are given selectively: once, few, many, or a class where the clone is expanded.

TRBV20-1,TRBD1,many,TRBJ2-5,CSARPGTGVETQYF,TGCAGTGCTCGTCCCGGGACAGGGGTGGAGACCCAGTACTTC
TRBV12-3/TRBV12-4,.,many,TRBJ2-3,CASSTYKADTQYF,TGTGCCAGCTCGACATACAAGGCAGATACGCAGTATTTT
TRBV29-1,.,many,TRBJ1-1,CSVDQGTNTEAFF,TGCAGCGTTGACCAGGGGACGAACACTGAAGCTTTCTTT
TRBV20-1,.,many,TRBJ2-2,CSASGWRTLSTGELFF,TGCAGTGCTAGCGGTTGGCGAACGTTGAGCACCGGGGAGCTGTTTTTT
TRBV5-1,TRBD1,many,TRBJ2-3,CASSLGQGGTDTQYF,TGTGCCAGCAGCTTAGGACAGGGAGGCACAGATACGCAGTATTTT
TRBV12-3/TRBV12-4,TRBD2,many,TRBJ2-1,CASSPLGGGYNEQFF,TGTGCCAGCAGCCCCTTGGGGGGAGGGTACAATGAGCAGTTCTTC
TRBV6-1,.,.,TRBJ1-2,CASSDYSSFYGYTF,TGTGCCAGCAGTGATTATAGTTCCTTCTATGGCTACACCTTC
TRBV11-1,TRBD2,few,TRBJ2-7,CASSLRLAGVREQYF,TGTGCCAGCAGCTTACGACTAGCGGGAGTACGCGAGCAGTACTTC
TRBV6-5,.,many,TRBJ1-2,CASSYSRGNGYTF,TGTGCCAGCAGTTACTCTCGGGGCAATGGCTACACCTTC
TRBV29-1,.,many,TRBJ1-1,CSVQANTEAFF,TGCAGCGTGCAAGCGAACACTGAAGCTTTCTTT
TRBV7-9,.,many,TRBJ2-2,CASSHGDWNTGELFF,TGTGCCAGCAGTCACGGGGACTGGAACACCGGGGAGCTGTTTTTT
TRBV5-6,.,few,TRBJ2-5,CASSLAHGLGIRETQYF,TGTGCCAGCAGCTTGGCCCACGGATTGGGCATAAGGGAGACCCAGTACTTC
TRBV5-1,.,few,TRBJ2-1,CASSLGREFNEQFF,TGCGCCAGCAGCTTGGGCAGGGAGTTCAATGAGCAGTTCTTC
TRBV12-3/TRBV12-4,.,few,TRBJ2-1,CASRSNNEQFF,TGTGCCAGCAGGTCCAACAATGAGCAGTTCTTC
TRBV5-1,.,many,TRBJ2-1,CASSTASDEQFF,TGCGCCAGCAGCACGGCTAGCGATGAGCAGTTCTTC
TRBV11-2,.,few,TRBJ2-3,CASSFGGWTDTQYF,TGTGCCAGCAGCTTCGGGGGCTGGACAGATACGCAGTATTTT
TRBV20-1,.,many,TRBJ2-2,CSGADPNTGELFF,TGCAGCGGCGCGGACCCGAACACCGGGGAGCTGTTTTTT
TRBV3-1,.,few,TRBJ2-7,CASSPDWPDEQYF,TGTGCCAGCAGCCCGGACTGGCCCGACGAGCAGTACTTC
TRBV7-8,TRBD2,few,TRBJ2-3,CASSLVGGADTDTQYF,TGTGCCAGCAGCTTAGTGGGAGGGGCGGACACAGATACGCAGTATTTT
TRBV10-3,TRBD1,many,TRBJ2-5,CAISVEGAGETQYF,TGTGCCATCAGTGTAGAGGGGGCCGGGGAGACCCAGTACTTC
TRBV15,TRBD2,.,TRBJ2-1,CATSGGSSNEQFF,TGTGCCACCAGCGGCGGGAGCAGCAATGAGCAGTTCTTC
TRBV28,.,.,TRBJ2-7,CASSAGKPYEQYF,TGTGCCAGCAGTGCAGGGAAACCCTACGAGCAGTACTTC
TRBV20-1,.,.,TRBJ1-6,CSVLSSWGFSYNSPLHF,TGCAGTGTTCTTTCTTCCTGGGGATTCTCCTATAATTCACCCCTCCACTTT
TRBV5-1,.,many,TRBJ2-7,CASSLIGSQEEQYF,TGCGCCAGCAGCTTGATAGGGTCCCAAGAGGAGCAGTACTTC
TRBV29-1,.,many,TRBJ2-2,CGLRQARANGELFF,TGCGGACTAAGGCAGGCTCGGGCGAACGGGGAGCTGTTTTTT
TRBV10-3,TRBD2,many,TRBJ2-1,CAISGGGEQFF,TGTGCCATCAGTGGGGGAGGGGAGCAGTTCTTC
TRBV7-7,TRBD2,few,TRBJ2-1,CASSPAELAEPYNEQFF,TGTGCCAGCAGCCCCGCTGAACTAGCGGAGCCCTACAATGAGCAGTTCTTC
TRBV10-3,TRBD1,many,TRBJ1-1,CAISPQGADTEAFF,TGTGCCATCAGTCCACAGGGGGCGGACACTGAAGCTTTCTTT
TRBV20-1,TRBD2,many,TRBJ2-3,CSAREASGRTDTQYF,TGCAGTGCTAGAGAGGCTAGCGGTCGCACAGATACGCAGTATTTT
TRBV27,.,few,TRBJ2-7,CASSLRPSGSYEQYF,TGTGCCAGCAGTTTACGTCCCTCAGGGTCCTACGAGCAGTACTTC
TRBV19,TRBD2,.,TRBJ2-1,CASSLSSGSLNEQFF,TGTGCCAGTAGTCTCTCTAGCGGGAGTCTAAATGAGCAGTTCTTC
TRBV24-1,.,few,TRBJ2-6,CATVKGQHSGANVLTF,TGTGCCACCGTAAAGGGTCAACACTCTGGGGCCAACGTCCTGACTTTC
TRBV10-3,TRBD1,many,TRBJ2-1,CAISAVDRGGNEQFF,TGTGCCATCAGTGCGGTTGACAGGGGTGGCAATGAGCAGTTCTTC
TRBV9,TRBD1,.,TRBJ2-3,CASNPLRDSSTDTQYF,TGTGCCAGCAACCCACTCCGGGACAGTAGCACAGATACGCAGTATTTT
TRBV2,.,.,TRBJ2-1,CASRNWGPGYNEQFF,TGTGCCAGCAGAAACTGGGGACCGGGCTACAATGAGCAGTTCTTC
TRBV28,.,few,TRBJ2-4,CASSLSYPGQGLNIQYF,TGTGCCAGCAGTTTATCTTATCCCGGGCAGGGACTAAACATTCAGTACTTC
TRBV7-9,.,few,TRBJ2-2,CASSLAGSAGELFF,TGTGCCAGCAGCTTAGCTGGGAGCGCCGGGGAGCTGTTTTTT
TRBV6-1,.,.,TRBJ2-3,CASSQRMGVTDTQYF,TGTGCCAGTTCACAGAGGATGGGAGTCACAGATACGCAGTATTTT
TRBV12-3/TRBV12-4,.,many,TRBJ2-7,CASSSVREEQYF,TGTGCCAGCAGTTCGGTTCGGGAGGAGCAGTACTTC
TRBV29-1,TRBD1,many,TRBJ2-7,CSVEGQGTYEQYF,TGCAGCGTTGAGGGACAGGGAACCTACGAGCAGTACTTC
TRBV7-9,.,many,TRBJ2-1,CASSFSNAGNEQFF,TGTGCCAGCAGCTTCTCGAACGCGGGCAATGAGCAGTTCTTC
TRBV10-2,.,many,TRBJ2-1,CASRDGIYNEQFF,TGCGCCAGCAGGGACGGGATCTACAATGAGCAGTTCTTC
TRBV7-7,.,many,TRBJ2-5,CASSQDVLQTQYF,TGTGCCAGCAGCCAGGACGTTTTACAGACCCAGTACTTC
TRBV15,TRBD1,many,TRBJ2-1,CATSTTGDEQFF,TGTGCCACCAGCACTACAGGGGATGAGCAGTTCTTC
TRBV29-1,.,many,TRBJ2-1,CSVEDGVVVEQFF,TGCAGCGTTGAAGATGGGGTGGTAGTAGAGCAGTTCTTC
TRBV5-6,.,many,TRBJ2-7,CASSLEYSRTPHYEQYF,TGTGCCAGCAGCTTGGAGTACTCCAGGACCCCCCACTACGAGCAGTACTTC
TRBV4-1,.,.,TRBJ2-5,CASSHSSQETQYF,TGCGCCAGCAGCCATTCGAGCCAAGAGACCCAGTACTTC
TRBV14,TRBD2,.,TRBJ2-1,CASSLGLAGGPQFF,TGTGCCAGCAGTCTCGGACTAGCGGGAGGGCCGCAGTTCTTC
TRBV9,.,many,TRBJ2-1,CASSVGRGTYNEQFF,TGTGCCAGCAGCGTAGGTCGAGGGACCTACAATGAGCAGTTCTTC
TRBV12-3/TRBV12-4,.,many,TRBJ2-3,CASSPTDSSSTDTQYF,TGTGCCAGCAGTCCAACGGACAGCTCTAGCACAGATACGCAGTATTTT
TRBV20-1,.,many,TRBJ1-1,CSARLRGSNTEAFF,TGCAGTGCTAGGTTAAGGGGATCGAACACTGAAGCTTTCTTT
TRBV7-9,TRBD2,.,TRBJ2-5,CASSFPREEGETQYF,TGTGCCAGCAGCTTCCCCCGGGAGGAGGGAGAGACCCAGTACTTC
TRBV15,.,few,TRBJ1-1,CATSNSGFQAFF,TGTGCCACCAGCAATTCAGGGTTCCAAGCTTTCTTT
TRBV7-2,.,many,TRBJ2-1,CASSLAMIEQFF,TGTGCCAGCAGCTTAGCGATGATTGAGCAGTTCTTC
TRBV20-1,.,.,TRBJ2-3,CSAVDSSSTDTQYF,TGCAGTGCTGTTGACAGCTCTAGCACAGATACGCAGTATTTT
TRBV7-8,.,few,TRBJ2-3,CASSQRRLKPDTQYF,TGTGCCAGCAGCCAACGGCGACTAAAACCAGATACGCAGTATTTT
TRBV5-1,.,few,TRBJ2-5,CASSLEVTPKYQEAQYF,TGCGCCAGCAGCTTGGAAGTGACACCGAAGTACCAAGAGGCCCAGTACTTC
TRBV6-4,.,.,TRBJ2-5,CASSSSRYQETQYF,TGTGCCAGCAGCTCTAGCCGATACCAAGAGACCCAGTACTTC
TRBV4-2,.,many,TRBJ2-1,CASSQDEASADNEQFF,TGTGCCAGCAGCCAAGATGAGGCTAGCGCAGACAATGAGCAGTTCTTC